One and the same sample provided the 20 T cell receptor beta chains below, sequenced in a study of T cell responses to AZD1222 COVID-19 vaccine. Data came from immunoSEQ multiplex PCR; TCRdb stores just in-frame clones and leaves some out. The sample lists about 150,000 clones, over 75% occurring once. Source: peripheral blood, taken on day 0 of AZD1222 vaccination. The receptors originated from an adult in good health.

The rearrangement links TRBV3-1 (or the pseudogene TRBV3-2) to TRBJ1-5; D possibly corresponds to TRBD1 (5 bases). The CDR3 loop spans 16 amino acids. CDR1 and CDR2 (germline): LGHDT, YNNKEL (reference sequence). V was pared by 3 bases and J by 7 bases, with 19 bases between. As DNA, the CDR3 is TGTGCCAGCAGCCAGCATGGGGGAGGGCGAGGCCAGCCCCAGCATTTT. Its protein product is CASSQHGGGRGQPQHF.

V and J are TRBV3-1 (or the pseudogene TRBV3-2) and TRBJ2-1; 8 bases are shared with TRBD1. This CDR3 is 14 amino acids long. The V segment lost 6 bases and the J segment 5 bases; nucleotides outside the gene matches: 6. Germline V gene lookup returns CDR1 LGHDT and CDR2 YNNKEL (reference sequence). CDR3 sequence reads: CASRSRGLDNEQFF. The CDR3 DNA reads as TGTGCCAGCAGGTCCAGGGGGCTGGACAATGAGCAGTTCTTC.

In its sample, this clone was seen once. This chain's CDR3 is CASSEVVSGNTIYF. The CDR3 nucleotides are TGTGCCAGCAGCGAGGTCGTATCTGGAAACACCATATATTTT. The chain combines TRBV7-6 with TRBJ1-3, with D unclear. The CDR3 is 14 amino acids. The V gene's germline CDR1 is SGHVS and CDR2 FNYEAQ. Between the trimmed V and J ends, which lost 5 bases and 1 base, there was a span of 9 bases.

CDR3 nucleotide sequence: TGTGCCAGCAGCGTAGGAGCGGGAGGGCACCATGAGCAGTTCTTC. This sequence encodes CASSVGAGGHHEQFF. The chain has TRBV9 and TRBJ2-1, with TRBD2 matching over 10 bases. Germline values: CDR1 SGDLS, CDR2 YYNGEE. After removal of 0 bases from V and 8 bases from J, the junction contained 5 bases not matched to a gene. This CDR3 has 15 residues. Drawing the rest from reference TRBV9 and TRBJ2-1, the complete variable domain is DSGVTQTPKHLITATGQRVTLRCSPRSGDLSVYWYQQSLDQGLQFLIQYYNGEERAKGNILERFSAQQFPDLHSELNLSSLELGDSALYFCASSVGAGGHHEQFFGPGTRLTVL.

This clone was observed a few times. The rearrangement joins TRBV9 to TRBJ1-3, with D possibly TRBD1 on 5 matching bases. The CDR3 sequence is 16 residues long. In germline, CDR1 is SGDLS, CDR2 YYNGEE. V was clipped by 5 bases and J by 4 bases, with 19 bases between them. The CDR3: CASSDPLGAKGNTIYF. As DNA, the CDR3 is TGTGCCAGCAGTGACCCCCTAGGGGCCAAAGGAAACACCATATATTTT.

The chain recombines TRBV4-3 with TRBJ2-2, with 9 nucleotides matching TRBD2. This CDR3 is 19 amino acids long. Germline V gene data show CDR1 as LGHNA and CDR2 as YSLEER. V lost 0 bases, J lost 2 bases, and 10 bases stayed unmatched. The CDR3 is CASSQEASRLAGNTGELFF. The CDR3 DNA reads as TGCGCCAGCAGCCAAGAAGCTTCACGGCTAGCGGGAAACACCGGGGAGCTGTTTTTT.

J is TRBJ1-2 and V is TRBV27; the match to TRBD1 covers 12 bases. Germline CDR1 and CDR2: MNHEY and SMNVEV (reference sequence). The CDR3 runs 18 residues. Trimming removed 5 bases from V and 0 bases from J; junction bases left unmatched: 10. In nucleotides, the CDR3 is TGTGCCAGCAGTATCGGGACAGGGGGCGCCTCAGCTAACTATGGCTACACCTTC. This encodes CASSIGTGGASANYGYTF.

DNA of the CDR3: TGTGCCAGCAGCTTAACGACAGCTAACTATGGCTACACCTTC. Translating it yields CASSLTTANYGYTF. The chain couples TRBV7-2 to TRBJ1-2; D possibly corresponds to TRBD1 (5 bases). CDR3 length: 14 residues. The V end lost 2 bases, the J end lost 0 bases, and 7 bases lay between the germline ends. In germline, CDR1 is SGHTA, CDR2 FQGNSA. Filled out from reference TRBV7-2 and TRBJ1-2, the complete variable domain reads GAGVSQSPSNKVTEKGKDVELRCDPISGHTALYWYRQSLGQGLEFLIYFQGNSAPDKSGLPSDRFSAERTGGSVSTLTIQRTQQEDSAVYLCASSLTTANYGYTFGSGTRLTVV.

V gene TRBV12-3 or TRBV12-4 combines with J gene TRBJ2-7; TRBD2 matches at 10 bases. The CDR3 runs to 13 residues. V was clipped by 7 bases and J by 4 bases; unmatched bases: 4. Written as DNA, the CDR3 is TGTGCCAGCACTTCTAGCGGGAGTTACGAGCAGTACTTC. Translating it yields CASTSSGSYEQYF.

This clone was found once. V is TRBV6-2 or TRBV6-3 and J is TRBJ2-7; 10 positions agree with TRBD2. This CDR3 comprises 14 residues. V lost 6 bases to trimming and J lost 6 bases; unmatched junction nucleotides: 8. Germline CDR1 reads MNHEY; CDR2 reads SVGEGT. CDR3 in DNA: TGTGCCAGCAGCAAGAGCGGGGGGGCCTCCGAGCAGTACTTC. It is translated as CASSKSGGASEQYF.

This clone was detected once. The rearrangement uses TRBV6-5 and TRBJ2-5, with TRBD2 matching 10 bases. This CDR3 is built from 14 residues. Germline trimming cut 4 bases from V and 2 bases from J; bases unmatched to any gene: 1. The germline gives CDR1 MNHEY, CDR2 SVGAGI. DNA of the CDR3: TGTGCCAGCAGTTCACTAGCGGGACAAGAGACCCAGTACTTC. It encodes CASSSLAGQETQYF.

V usage is TRBV5-1 and J usage is TRBJ2-1; D tentatively fits TRBD1 or TRBD2 (5 bases each). Germline CDR1 and CDR2: SGHRS and YFSETQ. V was cut by 0 bases and J by 1 base, with 8 bases left in between. The CDR3 runs 15 residues. CDR3 in DNA: TGCGCCAGCAGCTTGGGAGGGACGTCCTACAATGAGCAGTTCTTC. Protein product: CASSLGGTSYNEQFF.

The chain joins TRBV27 to TRBJ2-3; D not resolved. V shed 5 bases and J shed 0 bases, with 15 bases lying between them. The CDR3 covers 16 residues. Germline CDR1 MNHEY, CDR2 SMNVEV (reference sequence). The CDR3 DNA follows: TGTGCCAGCAGTCCCACCCTCGGTAGTAGCACAGATACGCAGTATTTT. This gives the protein CASSPTLGSSTDTQYF.

This chain connects TRBV28 to TRBJ1-2, with 8 nucleotides matching TRBD1. J lost 7 bases, V lost 5 bases, and 9 bases had no gene match. The V gene's germline CDR1 is MDHEN and CDR2 SYDVKM. This CDR3 contains 14 residues. DNA of the CDR3: TGTGCCAGCAGTCCCAGGACAGGGTCTTTTGGCTACACCTTC. It specifies CASSPRTGSFGYTF.

J is TRBJ2-1 and V is TRBV11-3; 8 nucleotides align to TRBD2. The CDR3 sequence is 15 residues long. Germline values: CDR1 SGHNT, CDR2 YENEEA. V trimming: 1 base; J trimming: 6 bases; junction bases outside the gene matches: 5. This CDR3 reads CASSLGGRSPNEQFF. CDR3 bases: TGTGCCAGCAGCTTAGGCGGGAGGTCTCCCAATGAGCAGTTCTTC.

J is TRBJ1-2 and V is TRBV30; unclear D gene. V lost 1 base and J lost 3, with 15 bases in between. Germline V gene sequence: CDR1 GTSNPN, CDR2 SVGIG (reference sequence). The CDR3 consists of 15 residues. The CDR3 bases are TGTGCCTGGAGTGCCCATCCGGGAGTTTACTATGGCTACACCTTC. It translates to CAWSAHPGVYYGYTF.

The rearrangement joins TRBV25-1 to TRBJ2-4; D remains ambiguous. Germline CDR1 reads MGHDK; CDR2 reads SYGVNS. The CDR3 covers 12 residues. The V end lost 2 bases, the J end lost 14 bases, and 13 bases lay between the germline ends. CDR3 DNA: TGTGCCAGCAGTGAAGATGGGCAGAAAGAGTACTTC. This codes for CASSEDGQKEYF.

This rearrangement joins TRBV11-2 to TRBJ1-2; 9 bases fit TRBD1. Germline lookup yields CDR1 SGHAT and CDR2 FQNNGV. The CDR3 is made up of 15 amino acids. With V trimmed by 3 bases and J by 4 bases, 6 bases remained unmatched. The CDR3 loop reads CASSFSQDRGYGYTF. The CDR3 coding sequence is TGTGCCAGCAGCTTTTCTCAGGACAGGGGCTATGGCTACACCTTC. Supplemented by reference TRBV11-2 and TRBJ1-2, the full variable domain reads EAGVAQSPRYKIIEKRQSVAFWCNPISGHATLYWYQQILGQGPKLLIQFQNNGVVDDSQLPKDRFSAERLKGVDSTLKIQPAKLEDSAVYLCASSFSQDRGYGYTFGSGTRLTVV.

The chain is built from TRBV15 and TRBJ1-4; D is undetermined. The germline gives CDR1 LNHNV, CDR2 YYDKDF (reference sequence). The CDR3 has 15 residues. Trimming removed 0 bases at V and 5 bases at J, with 10 bases between. CDR3: CATSREGGPNEKLFF. The DNA for the CDR3 is TGTGCCACCAGCAGAGAAGGAGGTCCCAATGAAAAACTGTTTTTT. The whole variable domain, filled in from reference TRBV15 and TRBJ1-4, reads DAMVIQNPRYQVTQFGKPVTLSCSQTLNHNVMYWYQQKSSQAPKLLFHYYDKDFNNEADTPDNFQSRRPNTSFCFLDIRSPGLGDTAMYLCATSREGGPNEKLFFGSGTQLSVL.

J is TRBJ2-1 and V is TRBV4-3; D remains unclear. Germline lookup yields CDR1 LGHNA and CDR2 YSLEER. The CDR3 has 13 amino acids. V lost 4 bases and J lost 8, with 12 bases in between. The CDR3 loop reads CASSPGSVDEQFF. As DNA, the CDR3 is TGCGCCAGCAGCCCTGGGTCCGTCGATGAGCAGTTCTTC.